These 30 T cell receptor beta chains came from one sample sequenced in a study of T-cell reconstitution after alpha-beta-depleted transplantation in children. A TCRbeta library incorporating unique molecular identifiers was prepared. Via MiXCR, TCRdb re-called the PCR reads, giving one row per CDR3 protein. Among 500,000 to 650,000 distinct CDR3 sequences listed, 10% to 15% were seen once. The input for sequencing was PBMCs, mostly from graft donor cells, taken 360 days after TCRalphabeta/CD19-depleted stem cell transplant. All receptors derive from a male patient younger than 18 who had a stem cell transplant for acute myeloid leukemia, so the T cells may come from the graft donor.

This chain uses TRBV20-1 with TRBJ2-3, with 8 positions matching TRBD2. V lost 3 bases to trimming and J lost 1 base; unmatched junction nucleotides: 9. The CDR3 is 16 residues long. Per germline, CDR1 DFQATT and CDR2 SNEGSKA (reference sequence). The CDR3 spells CSASLVLAGGTDTQYF. CDR3 nucleotides: TGCAGTGCTAGCTTGGTCCTAGCGGGCGGCACAGATACGCAGTATTTT.

This clonotype appeared once. The junction departs from germline at one end; a sequencing error may be responsible. The CDR3 DNA reads TGCGCCAGCAGCCAAGGGCGGAGCGGGAGGCCAGATACGCAGTATTTC. Amino acids: CASSQGRSGRPDTQYF. The J gene is TRBJ2-3, the V gene TRBV4-3; TRBD2 matches at 9 bases. The CDR3 has 16 residues. Looked up from germline, CDR1 is LGHNA and CDR2 is YSLEER.

DNA for the CDR3: TGTGCCAGTAGTAAGAGGCTCGAAGGCAATGAGCAGTTCTTC. Translating it yields CASSKRLEGNEQFF. This rearrangement joins TRBV19 to TRBJ2-1, with unresolved D. The CDR3 is 14 amino acids. Trimming removed 4 bases from V and 6 bases from J, with 13 bases in between. Germline V gives CDR1 LNHDA, CDR2 SQIVND (reference sequence).

This clonotype was seen a single time. The chain recombines TRBV7-6 with TRBJ1-4, with TRBD1 as a possible D gene (6 bases). The CDR3 is 18 amino acids. Germline-derived CDR1 and CDR2 are SGHVS and FNYEAQ. Trimming pared 5 bases from V and 0 bases from J, leaving 19 bases between. The CDR3, as DNA: TGTGCCAGCAGCCCCCAGGCTCGGGGGCAGTCAACTAATGAAAAACTGTTTTTT. This sequence encodes CASSPQARGQSTNEKLFF.

There are a few counts of this clonotype. The chain employs TRBV7-8 and TRBJ2-2; TRBD2 matches at 13 bases. This CDR3 has 16 residues. CDR1 is SGHVS, CDR2 FQNEAQ, per germline. The V and J ends lost 3 bases and 8 bases, in that order; junction bases with no gene match: 6. The DNA for the CDR3 is TGTGCCAGCAGCTTTTGGACTAGCGGGAGTACGGGGGAGCTGTTTTTT. It codes for CASSFWTSGSTGELFF.

This clonotype was seen repeatedly, ten times or more. The CDR3 DNA sequence: TGTGCCAGCAGTCCCGGGACAGGATTTCAAGAGACCCAGTACTTC. It encodes CASSPGTGFQETQYF. The V call is TRBV6-2 or TRBV6-3, the J call TRBJ2-5; the match to TRBD1 covers 8 bases. The CDR3 has 15 residues. V lost 5 bases, J lost 2 bases, and 7 bases stayed unmatched. Germline lookup yields CDR1 MNHEY and CDR2 SVGEGT.

The chain is built from TRBV16 and TRBJ2-1; no clear D gene. Per the germline V gene, CDR1 is KGHSY and CDR2 is FQNENV. V lost 5 bases to trimming and J lost 3 bases, with 5 bases between them. The CDR3 has 12 amino acids. CDR3 coding DNA: TGTGCCAGCAGCGGCATCTACAATGAGCAGTTCTTC. Encoded protein: CASSGIYNEQFF.

This clonotype was seen only a few times. The gene calls are TRBV12-3 or TRBV12-4 and TRBJ2-7; 9 bases are shared with TRBD2. CDR3 length equals 14 residues. J lost 6 bases, V lost 1 base, and 4 bases had no gene match. The CDR3 DNA reads TGTGCCAGCAGTTTAGGACTAGCGGCCGGCGAGCAGTACTTC. This translates into CASSLGLAAGEQYF.

V usage is TRBV7-1 and J usage is TRBJ1-2, with a tentative D call TRBD1 (5 bases). TRBV7-1 carries the ORF label, with uncertain function. The CDR3 covers 15 residues. V was cut by 3 bases and J by 3 bases, with 14 bases left in between. The CDR3 region is CASSSPWGVDYGYTF. For the CDR3, the DNA is TGTGCCAGCAGCTCCCCTTGGGGGGTAGACTATGGCTACACCTTC.

This clonotype occurred a few times. V is TRBV5-1 and J is TRBJ2-1, with TRBD2 identical over 11 bases. The CDR3 sequence is 17 residues long. The germline V gene has CDR1 SGHRS and CDR2 YFSETQ. The V gene end was trimmed by 6 bases and the J gene end by 5 bases; junction bases not matched to a gene: 13. The CDR3 region is CASTALTSGSGDNEQFF. The CDR3, as DNA: TGCGCCAGCACCGCTTTAACTAGCGGGAGTGGGGACAATGAGCAGTTCTTC.

In regard to this clonotype: An end of the junction differs from the germline gene, which may be a read error. The CDR3 loop is CASSPSGRPYEHYF. CDR3 bases: TGTGCCAGTTCTCCCTCGGGGCGGCCCTACGAGCACTACTTC. V gene TRBV28 combines with J gene TRBJ2-7, with D perhaps TRBD1 or TRBD2 (5 bases each). This CDR3 comprises 14 residues. Germline-derived CDR1 and CDR2 are MDHEN and SYDVKM.

In this sample, this clonotype turned up a few times. This chain links TRBV20-1 with TRBJ2-1; no reliable D call. Deletions cut 0 bases from V and 8 bases from J, with 11 bases between. There are 13 residues in the CDR3. CDR1 DFQATT and CDR2 SNEGSKA come from the germline V gene (reference sequence). Here the CDR3 reads CSARDLTVYEQFF. The CDR3 coding sequence is TGCAGTGCTAGAGATTTAACGGTCTATGAGCAGTTCTTC.

This clonotype was found many times. The chain uses TRBV7-9 and TRBJ1-1; 7 bases align to TRBD1. The CDR3 runs 17 residues. Losses at the gene ends were 5 bases for V and 4 bases for J; bases not matched to a gene: 16. Germline loops: CDR1 SEHNR, CDR2 FQNEAQ (reference sequence). CDR3 residues: CASSPMGGGTVFTEAFF. The CDR3 DNA is TGTGCCAGCAGCCCCATGGGTGGTGGGACAGTTTTCACTGAAGCTTTCTTT.

This clonotype was found many times. The genes are TRBV7-6 and TRBJ2-1; 11 bases line up with TRBD2. Germline values: CDR1 SGHVS, CDR2 FNYEAQ. The CDR3 extends over 15 amino acids. V lost 5 bases and J lost 4; bases outside the gene matches: 4. CDR3 nucleotide sequence: TGTGCCAGCAGCGCACTAGCGGGAGTTTACAATGAGCAGTTCTTC. Amino acid sequence: CASSALAGVYNEQFF.

Ten or more counts support this clonotype. This sequence joins TRBV21-1 and TRBJ2-3; the table gives TRBD1 as D, unverified against the DNA. TRBV21-1 is a pseudogene locus. The CDR3 covers 15 residues. CDR3 coding DNA: TGTGCCAGCAGCACAAGGACAGGGGACACAGATACGCAGTATTTT. Translation gives CASSTRTGDTDTQYF.

The chain combines TRBV7-2 with TRBJ2-4; 11 bases fit TRBD2. Per germline, CDR1 SGHTA and CDR2 FQGNSA. There are 16 residues in the CDR3. Germline trimming cut 5 bases from V and 5 bases from J; bases unmatched to any gene: 8. For the CDR3, the DNA is TGTGCCAGCAGCCCCAGACTAGCGGGGACTCAAAACATTCAGTACTTC. Translating gives CASSPRLAGTQNIQYF. Based on the CDR3 plus reference TRBV7-2 and TRBJ2-4, the full variable domain is GAGVSQSPSNKVTEKGKDVELRCDPISGHTALYWYRQSLGQGLEFLIYFQGNSAPDKSGLPSDRFSAERTGGSVSTLTIQRTQQEDSAVYLCASSPRLAGTQNIQYFGAGTRLSVL.

This clonotype was recorded many times. CDR3 coding DNA: TGTGCCATCAGTGAGACCGGGACAGGGGGAACCGGGGAGCTGTTTTTT. Its protein product is CAISETGTGGTGELFF. The chain has TRBV10-3 and TRBJ2-2, with 11 bases fitting TRBD1. Per the germline V gene, CDR1 is ENHRY and CDR2 is SYGVKD. The length of the CDR3 is 16 residues. V lost 2 bases, J lost 5 bases, and 4 bases stayed unmatched.

The chain recombines TRBV11-2 with TRBJ2-7; unclear D gene. Germline V gene sequence: CDR1 SGHAT, CDR2 FQNNGV. This CDR3 is 15 amino acids long. Deletions cut 5 bases from V and 2 bases from J, with 16 bases between. The CDR3 region has the DNA TGTGCCAGCAGCCCATCGCGCGCGGCTCCCTACGAGCAGTACTTC. Translation: CASSPSRAAPYEQYF.

The chain employs TRBV20-1 and TRBJ2-5, with 8 bases fitting TRBD2. The CDR3 has 14 amino acids. Germline lookup yields CDR1 DFQATT and CDR2 SNEGSKA (reference sequence). V was pared by 7 bases and J by 5 bases, with 12 bases of the junction left unmatched. The CDR3 nucleotides read TGCAGTGTAAGGGACGCGGGAGGTCTTGAGACCCAGTACTTC. This sequence encodes CSVRDAGGLETQYF.

The chain is built from TRBV3-1 and TRBJ2-7; either TRBD1 or TRBD2 may supply D (6 bases each). CDR3 length: 16 amino acids. Germline values: CDR1 LGHDT, CDR2 YNNKEL (reference sequence). Trimming took 4 bases from V and 2 from J, leaving 18 bases between them. The CDR3 nucleotides read TGTGCCAGCAGCCTCGGAGGAGGGGGAGCACCCTACGAGCAGTACTTC. It yields the protein CASSLGGGGAPYEQYF.

V gene TRBV20-1 combines with J gene TRBJ2-4, with a possible D match to TRBD2 (6 bases). The CDR3 totals 10 residues. CDR1 and CDR2 from the germline V gene are DFQATT and SNEGSKA (reference sequence). Trimming cost V 6 bases and J 8 bases, with 8 bases left between them. The DNA for the CDR3 is TGCAGTGCACGGGAGTACATTCAGTACTTC. Its protein is CSAREYIQYF.

This clonotype was seen at least ten times. This chain joins TRBV20-1 and TRBJ2-7; D may match TRBD1 or TRBD2 (6 bases each). The CDR3 is made up of 16 amino acids. Trimming took off 4 bases at V and 4 bases at J, with 23 bases between the two ends. The germline V gene encodes CDR1 DFQATT and CDR2 SNEGSKA (reference sequence). CDR3 DNA: TGCAGTGCTAATGGAGGGGGTCTGAATAAAATATACGAGCAGTACTTC. Its translation: CSANGGGLNKIYEQYF.

Concerning this clonotype itself: Since a much larger clone is just one base distant, this may be a read error. The V call is TRBV29-1, the J call TRBJ2-3, with D perhaps TRBD1 (5 bases). Germline V gene lookup returns CDR1 SQVTM and CDR2 ANQGSEA. The CDR3 extends over 17 amino acids. The CDR3 region has the DNA TGCAGCGTTGATCGATTAGTAGGGGCCGACTTCACAGATATGCAGTATTTT. Translated, it gives CSVDRLVGADFTDMQYF.

The chain is built from TRBV20-1 and TRBJ2-3, with TRBD2 identical over 7 bases. With V trimmed by 6 bases and J by 1 base, 16 bases remained unmatched. The CDR3 runs to 17 residues. Germline CDR1 is DFQATT and CDR2 is SNEGSKA (reference sequence). As DNA, the CDR3 is TGCAGTGCACCCCGGACGTGGGAGGGCCGGGGCACAGATACGCAGTATTTT. Translated, it gives CSAPRTWEGRGTDTQYF.

This clonotype was seen a handful of times. V and J are TRBV9 and TRBJ2-1; D possibly matches TRBD1 or TRBD2 (6 bases each). Per the germline V gene, CDR1 is SGDLS and CDR2 is YYNGEE. CDR3 length: 14 amino acids. With 2 bases removed from V and 6 bases from J, the gap between germline ends came to 12 bases. The DNA for the CDR3 is TGTGCCAGCAGCGTGACAGGACTACCCAATGAGCAGTTCTTC. It encodes CASSVTGLPNEQFF.

This clonotype was detected a few times. V is TRBV29-1 and J is TRBJ2-1; D not resolved. Germline CDR1 reads SQVTM; CDR2 reads ANQGSEA. Trimming cost V 7 bases and J 2 bases, with 9 bases left between them. This CDR3 spans 12 amino acids. In DNA, the CDR3 is TGCAGCGCTCTTCCGACCTACAATGAGCAGTTCTTC. This gives the protein CSALPTYNEQFF.

This clonotype came up a few times. This rearrangement joins TRBV7-2 to TRBJ2-5, with 10 bases aligning to TRBD2. The CDR3 is made up of 17 amino acids. Losses at the gene ends were 5 bases for V and 5 bases for J; bases not matched to a gene: 14. CDR1 SGHTA and CDR2 FQGNSA come from the germline V gene. The CDR3 DNA follows: TGTGCCAGCAGCCACCACCTTCTAGCGGGAGAAATCGAGACCCAGTACTTC. The encoded protein is CASSHHLLAGEIETQYF.

This clonotype was counted between two and nine times. For the CDR3, the DNA is TGTGCCAGCAGTTGGGTGGCGGGACCTGGGGACAATGAGCAGTTCTTC. Encoded protein: CASSWVAGPGDNEQFF. This sequence joins TRBV12-3 or TRBV12-4 and TRBJ2-1; maybe TRBD2 (6 bases). The CDR3 runs to 16 residues. The germline V and J ends were trimmed by 4 bases and 5 bases, with 18 bases remaining between them.

CDR3 loop: CATSRGLFYEQYF. CDR3 nucleotides: TGTGCCACCAGCAGGGGTCTTTTTTACGAGCAGTACTTC. The chain has TRBV15 and TRBJ2-7; D remains unclear. The V and J ends lost 3 bases and 4 bases respectively, with 10 bases between them. CDR3 length: 13 residues. Germline lookup yields CDR1 LNHNV and CDR2 YYDKDF (reference sequence).

V and J are TRBV20-1 and TRBJ2-4; 7 bases line up with TRBD1. J gave up 3 bases and V 6 bases, and 5 bases lay outside the gene matches. The CDR3 contains 13 residues. CDR1 and CDR2 from the germline V gene are DFQATT and SNEGSKA (reference sequence). Here the CDR3 DNA reads TGCAGTGCCCGAGGGGACAGCAAAAACATTCAGTACTTC. This sequence encodes CSARGDSKNIQYF.